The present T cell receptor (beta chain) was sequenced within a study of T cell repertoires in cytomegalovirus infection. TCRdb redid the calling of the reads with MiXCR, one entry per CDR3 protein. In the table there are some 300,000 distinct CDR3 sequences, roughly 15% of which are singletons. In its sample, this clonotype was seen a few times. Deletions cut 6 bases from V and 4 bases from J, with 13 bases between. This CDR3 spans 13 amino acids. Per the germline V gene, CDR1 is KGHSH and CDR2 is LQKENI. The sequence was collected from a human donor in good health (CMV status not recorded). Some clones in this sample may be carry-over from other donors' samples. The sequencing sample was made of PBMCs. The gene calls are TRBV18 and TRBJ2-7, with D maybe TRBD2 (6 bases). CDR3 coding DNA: TGTGCCAGCTCTCCGGGACTGAGGTACGAGCAGTACTTC. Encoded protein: CASSPGLRYEQYF.